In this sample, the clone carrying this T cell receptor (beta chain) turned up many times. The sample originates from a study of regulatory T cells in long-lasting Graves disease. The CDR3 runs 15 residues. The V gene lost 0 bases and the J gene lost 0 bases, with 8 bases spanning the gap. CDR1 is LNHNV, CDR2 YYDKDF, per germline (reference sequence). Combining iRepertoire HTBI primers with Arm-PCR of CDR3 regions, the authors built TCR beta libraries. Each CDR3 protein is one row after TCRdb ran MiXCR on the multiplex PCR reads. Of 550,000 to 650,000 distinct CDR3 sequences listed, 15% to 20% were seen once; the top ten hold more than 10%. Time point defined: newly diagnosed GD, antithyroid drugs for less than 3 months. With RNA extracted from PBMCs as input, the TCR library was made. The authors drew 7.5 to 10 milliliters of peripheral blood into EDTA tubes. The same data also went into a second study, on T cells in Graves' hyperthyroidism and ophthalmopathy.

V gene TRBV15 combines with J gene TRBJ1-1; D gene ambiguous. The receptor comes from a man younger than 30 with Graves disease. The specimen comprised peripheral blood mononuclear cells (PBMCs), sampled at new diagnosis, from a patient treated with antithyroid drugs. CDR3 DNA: TGTGCCACCAGCAGAGACCCAACAATGAACACTGAAGCTTTCTTT. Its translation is CATSRDPTMNTEAFF.